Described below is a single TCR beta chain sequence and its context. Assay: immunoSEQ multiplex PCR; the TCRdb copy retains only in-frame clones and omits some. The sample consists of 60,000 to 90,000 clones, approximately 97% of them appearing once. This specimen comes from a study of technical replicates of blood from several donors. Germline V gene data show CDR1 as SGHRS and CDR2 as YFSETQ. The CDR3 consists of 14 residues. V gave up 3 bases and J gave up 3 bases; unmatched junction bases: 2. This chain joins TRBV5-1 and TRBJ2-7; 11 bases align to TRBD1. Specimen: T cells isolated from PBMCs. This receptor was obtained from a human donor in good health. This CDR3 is CASSYGTGGYEQYF. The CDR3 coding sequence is TGCGCCAGCAGCTACGGGACAGGGGGCTACGAGCAGTACTTC.